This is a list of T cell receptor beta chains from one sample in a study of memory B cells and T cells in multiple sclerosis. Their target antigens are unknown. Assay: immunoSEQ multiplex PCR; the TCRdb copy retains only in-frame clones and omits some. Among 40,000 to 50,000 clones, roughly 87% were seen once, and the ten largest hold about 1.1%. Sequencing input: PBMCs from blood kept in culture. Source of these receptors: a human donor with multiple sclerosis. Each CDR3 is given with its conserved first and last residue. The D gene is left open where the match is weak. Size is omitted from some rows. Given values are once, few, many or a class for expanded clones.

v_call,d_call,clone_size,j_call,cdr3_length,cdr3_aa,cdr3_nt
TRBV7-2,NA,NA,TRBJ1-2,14,CASSLVLGGYGYTF,TGTGCCAGCAGCTTAGTTTTGGGGGGCTATGGCTACACCTTC
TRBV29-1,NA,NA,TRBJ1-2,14,CSVEQGLITYGYTF,TGCAGCGTAGAACAGGGCCTCATAACCTATGGCTACACCTTC
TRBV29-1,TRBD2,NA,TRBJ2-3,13,CSVAGGRTDTQYF,TGCAGCGTCGCGGGGGGACGCACAGATACGCAGTATTTT
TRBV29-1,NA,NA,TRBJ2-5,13,CSVGGRGQETQYF,TGCAGCGTTGGAGGTAGGGGGCAAGAGACCCAGTACTTC
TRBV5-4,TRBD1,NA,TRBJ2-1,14,CASSRTGLANEQFF,TGTGCCAGCAGCAGGACAGGGTTGGCCAATGAGCAGTTCTTC
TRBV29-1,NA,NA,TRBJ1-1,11,CSVVIATEAFF,TGCAGCGTTGTTATCGCTACTGAAGCTTTCTTT
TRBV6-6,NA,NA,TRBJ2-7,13,CASSYSTSYEQYF,TGTGCCAGCAGTTACTCGACCAGCTACGAGCAGTACTTC
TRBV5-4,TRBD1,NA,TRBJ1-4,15,CASSMWTGGSEKLFF,TGTGCCAGCAGCATGTGGACAGGGGGAAGTGAAAAACTGTTTTTT
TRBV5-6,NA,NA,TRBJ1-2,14,CASRMGVSRFGYTF,TGTGCCAGCAGGATGGGAGTTAGTAGGTTTGGCTACACCTTC
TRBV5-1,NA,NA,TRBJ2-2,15,CASSRGDTNTGELFF,TGCGCCAGCAGCAGGGGGGACACAAACACCGGGGAGCTGTTTTTT
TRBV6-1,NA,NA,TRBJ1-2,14,CASSEMGRNYGYTF,TGTGCCAGCAGTGAAATGGGTCGAAACTATGGCTACACCTTC
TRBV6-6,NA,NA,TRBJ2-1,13,CASQIGSYNEQFF,TGTGCCAGTCAAATAGGCTCCTACAATGAGCAGTTCTTC
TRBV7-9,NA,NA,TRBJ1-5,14,CASSLSSDNQPQHF,TGTGCCAGCAGCTTAAGCAGTGATAATCAGCCCCAGCATTTT
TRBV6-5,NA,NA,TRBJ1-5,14,CASSYSGPDQPQHF,TGTGCCAGCAGTTACTCGGGGCCAGATCAGCCCCAGCATTTT
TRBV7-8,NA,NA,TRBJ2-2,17,CASSLLGGTANTGELFF,TGTGCCAGCAGCTTACTAGGGGGGACAGCGAACACCGGGGAGCTGTTTTTT
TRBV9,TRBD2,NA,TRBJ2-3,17,CASSVTSGGASTDTQYF,TGTGCCAGCAGCGTAACTAGCGGGGGGGCTAGCACAGATACGCAGTATTTT
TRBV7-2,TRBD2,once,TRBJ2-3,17,CASSQRLAGGSTDTQYF,TGTGCCAGCAGCCAACGCCTAGCGGGGGGGAGCACAGATACGCAGTATTTT
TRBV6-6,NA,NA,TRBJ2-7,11,CASRGLYEQYF,TGTGCCAGCAGGGGGCTCTACGAGCAGTACTTC
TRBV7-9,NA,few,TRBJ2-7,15,CASSPLQGNQNEQYF,TGTGCCAGCAGTCCCCTCCAGGGGAATCAAAACGAGCAGTACTTC
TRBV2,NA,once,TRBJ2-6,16,CASKKGQGAGANVLTF,TGTGCCAGCAAGAAGGGTCAGGGTGCTGGGGCCAACGTCCTGACTTTC
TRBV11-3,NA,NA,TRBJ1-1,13,CASSLGQNTEAFF,TGTGCCAGCAGCTTGGGTCAAAACACTGAAGCTTTCTTT
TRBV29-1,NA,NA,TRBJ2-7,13,CSVASYNSYEQYF,TGCAGCGTTGCTAGCTACAATTCCTACGAGCAGTACTTC
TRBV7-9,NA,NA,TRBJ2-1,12,CASSQMRNEQFF,TGTGCCAGCAGCCAGATGAGGAATGAGCAGTTCTTC
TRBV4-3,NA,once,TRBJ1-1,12,CASSLGRTEAFF,TGCGCCAGCAGCCTCGGGCGTACTGAAGCTTTCTTT
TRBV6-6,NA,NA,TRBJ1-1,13,CASSNRGETEAFF,TGTGCCAGCAGTAACCGGGGGGAGACTGAAGCTTTCTTT
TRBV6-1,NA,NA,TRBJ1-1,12,CASSWGRAEAFF,TGTGCCAGCAGTTGGGGCCGAGCTGAAGCTTTCTTT
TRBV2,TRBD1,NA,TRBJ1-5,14,CASRGDRGYQPQHF,TGTGCCAGCAGAGGGGACAGGGGCTATCAGCCCCAGCATTTT
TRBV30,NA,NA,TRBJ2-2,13,CAWSIKGTGELFF,TGTGCCTGGAGTATTAAAGGTACCGGGGAGCTGTTTTTT
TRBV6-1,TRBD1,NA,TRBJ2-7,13,CASTQQGTYEQYF,TGTGCCAGCACCCAACAGGGGACCTACGAGCAGTACTTC
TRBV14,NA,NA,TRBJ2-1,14,CASSQKTGRNEQFF,TGTGCCAGCAGCCAGAAGACAGGGAGGAATGAGCAGTTCTTC
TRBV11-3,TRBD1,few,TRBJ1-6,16,CASTLGQRNYNSPLHF,TGTGCCAGCACCCTGGGACAGAGGAACTATAATTCACCCCTCCACTTT
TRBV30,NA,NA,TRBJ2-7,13,CAWSLLMSYEQYF,TGTGCCTGGAGCCTATTGATGTCCTACGAGCAGTACTTC
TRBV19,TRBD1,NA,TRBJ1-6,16,CASSPTGALVHSPLHF,TGTGCCAGTAGTCCTACAGGGGCTTTGGTTCATTCACCCCTCCACTTT
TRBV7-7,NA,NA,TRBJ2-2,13,CASSPGGPGELFF,TGTGCCAGCAGCCCTGGCGGCCCCGGGGAGCTGTTTTTT
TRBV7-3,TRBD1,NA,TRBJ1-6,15,CASSLGGTGNSPLHF,TGTGCCAGCAGCTTAGGAGGGACAGGGAATTCACCCCTCCACTTT
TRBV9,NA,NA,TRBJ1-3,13,CASSVGPGATIYF,TGTGCCAGCAGCGTGGGCCCCGGGGCGACCATATATTTT
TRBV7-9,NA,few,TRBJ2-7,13,CASSPPGQHEQYF,TGTGCCAGCTCACCCCCGGGACAACACGAGCAGTACTTC
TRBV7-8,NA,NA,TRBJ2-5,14,CASSFWHLWETQYF,TGTGCCAGCAGCTTCTGGCACCTCTGGGAGACCCAGTACTTC
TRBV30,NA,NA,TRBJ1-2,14,CAWSVLGSFYGYTF,TGTGCCTGGAGTGTACTAGGCAGCTTCTATGGCTACACCTTC
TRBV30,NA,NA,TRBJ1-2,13,CAWMRDRPYGYTF,TGTGCCTGGATGCGGGACCGTCCGTATGGCTACACCTTC
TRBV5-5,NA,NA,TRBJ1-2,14,CASSLGNVNYGYTF,TGTGCCAGCAGCTTGGGAAACGTTAACTATGGCTACACCTTC
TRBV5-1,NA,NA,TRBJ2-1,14,CASSSTPSYNEQFF,TGCGCCAGCAGCTCTACGCCCTCCTACAATGAGCAGTTCTTC
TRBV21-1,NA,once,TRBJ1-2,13,CASSPRRGYGYTF,TGTGCCAGCAGCCCCAGGAGGGGGTATGGCTACACCTTC
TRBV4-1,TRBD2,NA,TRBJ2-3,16,CASSQYSGGNRDTQYF,TGCGCCAGCAGCCAATACAGCGGGGGAAACAGAGATACGCAGTATTTT
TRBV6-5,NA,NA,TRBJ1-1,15,CASSYSFMGNTEAFF,TGTGCCAGCAGTTACTCGTTTATGGGGAACACTGAAGCTTTCTTT
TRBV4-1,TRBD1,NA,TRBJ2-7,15,CASSQAPGTEGEQYF,TGCGCCAGCAGCCAAGCCCCCGGGACAGAAGGCGAGCAGTACTTC
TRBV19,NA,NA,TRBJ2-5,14,CASTKGVGVGEQYF,TGTGCCAGTACCAAGGGTGTCGGGGTAGGGGAGCAGTACTTC
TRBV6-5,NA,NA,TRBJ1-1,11,CASRSGLSAFF,TGTGCCAGCAGGAGTGGGTTATCAGCTTTCTTT
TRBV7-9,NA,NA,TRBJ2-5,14,CASSYTGSKETQYF,TGTGCCAGCAGTTACACAGGGTCAAAAGAGACCCAGTACTTC
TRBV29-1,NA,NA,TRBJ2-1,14,CSVALVRDYNEQFF,TGCAGCGTCGCCCTCGTGAGGGACTACAATGAGCAGTTCTTC
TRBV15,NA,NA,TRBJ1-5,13,CASGRAQGQPQHF,TGTGCCAGCGGGAGGGCCCAGGGCCAGCCCCAGCATTTT
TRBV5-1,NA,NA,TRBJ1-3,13,CASSLDSGNTIYF,TGCGCCAGCAGCTTGGACTCTGGAAACACCATATATTTT
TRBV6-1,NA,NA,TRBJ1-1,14,CASRSGQGYTEAFF,TGTGCCAGCAGGTCGGGGCAGGGGTACACTGAAGCTTTCTTT
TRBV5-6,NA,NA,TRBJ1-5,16,CASSLGQRVGNQPQHF,TGTGCCAGCAGCTTGGGACAGCGCGTAGGCAATCAGCCCCAGCATTTT
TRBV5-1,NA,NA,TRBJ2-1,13,CASSLNSYNEQFF,TGCGCCAGCAGTCTAAACTCGTACAATGAGCAGTTCTTC
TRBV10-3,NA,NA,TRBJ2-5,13,CATRTENQETQYF,TGTGCCACTCGGACAGAAAATCAAGAGACCCAGTACTTC
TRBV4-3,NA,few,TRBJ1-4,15,CASSQGPGGFEKLFF,TGCGCCAGCAGCCAAGGGCCTGGGGGATTTGAAAAACTGTTTTTT
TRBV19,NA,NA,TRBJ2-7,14,CASSAASGGYEQYF,TGTGCCAGTAGTGCCGCATCCGGGGGCTACGAGCAGTACTTC